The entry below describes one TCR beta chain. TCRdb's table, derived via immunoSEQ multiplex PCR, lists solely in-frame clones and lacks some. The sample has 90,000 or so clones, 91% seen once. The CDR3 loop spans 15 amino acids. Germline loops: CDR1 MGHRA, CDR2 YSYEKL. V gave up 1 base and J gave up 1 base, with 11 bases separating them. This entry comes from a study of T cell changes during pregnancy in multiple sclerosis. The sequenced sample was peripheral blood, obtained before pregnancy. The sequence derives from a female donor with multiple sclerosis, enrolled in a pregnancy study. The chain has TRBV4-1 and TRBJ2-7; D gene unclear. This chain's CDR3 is CASSQGAGSSYEQYF. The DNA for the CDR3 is TGCGCCAGCAGCCAAGGGGCAGGCTCATCCTACGAGCAGTACTTC.